This TCR beta chain comes out of a study of blood T cells in healthy people across ages. Regarding the study as a whole: The study found more naive CD4+ cells and higher diversity in long-lived than aged donors. The study found TCR beta diversity correlated strongly with naive T cell percentage.

The total RNA that was extracted per sample amounted to at least 6 micrograms. This CDR3 comprises 14 residues. Trimming at V came to 5 bases and at J to 5 bases, leaving 8 bases not matched to a gene. Germline V gene sequence: CDR1 LGHNT, CDR2 FRNRAP. Using a J-beta primer mix together with a sample-barcoded 5' primer, a second PCR was run for roughly 7 to 11 cycles. Tags on each cDNA molecule came from a template-switch adaptor with 12 random nucleotides. TCRdb analysed the 5' RACE reads with MiXCR anew, one entry per CDR3 protein. The sample lists 1.5 million to 1.8 million distinct CDR3 sequences, approximately 43% occurring once. Of note for this clonotype: Its antigen remains unidentified.

This sequence joins TRBV12-5 and TRBJ2-7; TRBD1 matches 8 bases. Sequenced sample: blood. The sequence came from a woman aged 18-29 years in good health. The chain's CDR3 is CASGEDRESHEQYF. The CDR3 bases are TGTGCTAGTGGTGAGGACAGGGAGTCCCACGAGCAGTACTTC.